This T cell receptor beta chain was sequenced during a study of lymphopenia after photon versus proton radiotherapy. Study findings and constraints: Proton therapy kept repertoires fairly stable, unlike photons, which gained effector/memory cells. After lymphocyte nadir, photon-treated repertoires showed oligoclonal expansion, especially CD8+ Temra. Larger post-nadir TCR diversity loss correlated inversely with survival in deceased patients. Better survival with proton therapy was suggested as possible, not demonstrated.

Concerning this clone itself: The antigen remains undetermined.

The method was immunoSEQ multiplex PCR; TCRdb's version includes in-frame clones alone and lacks a portion of them. This table has over 25,000 clones, about 87% appearing once. The germline V gene encodes CDR1 LNHDA and CDR2 SQIVND (reference sequence). The CDR3 is 15 residues long. Unmatched junction bases numbered 6, after V lost 7 bases and J lost 2 bases. The starting material was peripheral blood, obtained from a patient treated with proton-based radiotherapy. The receptor was derived from a woman aged 55-69 years with cholangiocarcinoma. Some clones in this sample may be carry-over from other donors' samples. J is TRBJ2-2 and V is TRBV19, with 8 bases identical to TRBD1. The CDR3 reads CASTPDRVNTGELFF. The CDR3 DNA sequence: TGTGCCAGTACCCCGGACAGGGTCAACACCGGGGAGCTGTTTTTT.